The next 17 T cell receptor beta chains were all read from a single sample in a study of blood T cell repertoires in COVID-19. Using immunoSEQ multiplex PCR, the repertoire was profiled, and TCRdb retains in-frame clones only, with some absent. This sample has about 250,000 clones, with 65% to 90% found just once. Material: PBMCs or T cells enriched from blood (not recorded which). These receptor sequences come from a woman between 50 and 59 years old with acute COVID-19.

This chain joins TRBV5-1 and TRBJ1-2, with a possible D match to TRBD1 (5 bases). Trimming took 5 bases from V and 1 from J, leaving 9 bases between them. The germline V gene has CDR1 SGHRS and CDR2 YFSETQ. This CDR3 region has 13 residues. This CDR3 reads CASSPGYNYGYTF. CDR3 coding DNA: TGCGCCAGCAGTCCAGGGTATAACTATGGCTACACCTTC.

This rearrangement joins TRBV18 to TRBJ1-5; D unresolved. The germline V gene encodes CDR1 KGHSH and CDR2 LQKENI. This CDR3 region has 13 residues. The V end lost 3 bases, the J end lost 5 bases, and 8 bases lay between the germline ends. The CDR3 DNA reads as TGTGCCAGCTCACCTGACACCGATCAGCCCCAGCATTTT. Its translation: CASSPDTDQPQHF.

This rearrangement joins TRBV7-6 to TRBJ2-7; D call uncertain. Germline CDR1 is SGHVS and CDR2 is FNYEAQ. This CDR3 contains 14 residues. Trimming removed 0 bases at V and 0 bases at J, with 6 bases between. The CDR3 coding sequence is TGTGCCAGCAGCTTAGCCGCGGTCTCCTACGAGCAGTACTTC. Its protein is CASSLAAVSYEQYF.

The table lists this clone with a count of one. The rearrangement uses TRBV15 and TRBJ2-7; 10 bases map to TRBD1. The CDR3 runs 15 residues. Germline assignment: CDR1 LNHNV and CDR2 YYDKDF (reference sequence). Unmatched junction bases numbered 2, after V lost 1 base and J lost 2 bases. CDR3 bases: TGTGCCACCAGCAGAGGGGGGACAGGGGCCTACGAGCAGTACTTC. Its translation is CATSRGGTGAYEQYF.

The chain combines TRBV11-1 with TRBJ2-2; D is possibly TRBD2 (5 bases). The CDR3 sequence is 14 residues long. V lost 5 bases and J lost 3, with 10 bases in between. The germline CDR1 and CDR2 sequences are SGHAT and FQDESV (reference sequence). The CDR3 bases are TGTGCCAGCAGCCGCGGGTGGGACACCGGGGAGCTGTTTTTT. As protein: CASSRGWDTGELFF.

The CDR3 region is CASSPRDDYPNEQYF. The CDR3 DNA reads as TGTGCCAGCAGCCCGCGGGACGATTACCCAAACGAGCAGTACTTC. The V and J genes are TRBV7-2 and TRBJ2-7; D might be TRBD2 (6 bases). Trimming shortened V by 5 bases and J by 5 bases, and 19 bases separated the two germline ends. Germline CDR1 is SGHTA and CDR2 is FQGNSA. CDR3 length: 15 residues.

This clone has only a few counts. The sample carries other DNA sequences with the same CDR3. The V gene is TRBV10-3, the J gene TRBJ1-1; a possible D gene is TRBD1 (5 bases). The CDR3 length is 12 residues. Trimming shortened V by 6 bases and J by 8 bases, and 13 bases separated the two germline ends. Germline assignment: CDR1 ENHRY and CDR2 SYGVKD. The CDR3 sequence: CAISVPGGEAFF. CDR3 in DNA: TGTGCCATCAGCGTCCCGGGGGGGGAAGCTTTCTTT.

The gene calls are TRBV25-1 and TRBJ2-7; 8 nucleotides match TRBD1. The CDR3 runs to 15 residues. The junction had 7 bases not matched to a gene; V was cut back by 4 bases and J by 2 bases. The germline V gene has CDR1 MGHDK and CDR2 SYGVNS. This CDR3 reads CASSAGGAVTYEQYF. The DNA for the CDR3 is TGTGCCAGCAGTGCAGGGGGCGCGGTTACCTACGAGCAGTACTTC.

The DNA for the CDR3 is TGCGCCAGCAGCCAAGAGGGCCTTGGGGGGATGTACGAGCAGTACTTC. It codes for CASSQEGLGGMYEQYF. The V and J genes are TRBV4-3 and TRBJ2-7, with a tentative D call TRBD2 (6 bases). CDR1 and CDR2 from the germline V gene are LGHNA and YSLEER. The V and J ends lost 0 bases and 4 bases respectively, with 16 bases between them. The CDR3 covers 16 residues.

The chain couples TRBV19 to TRBJ1-5, with D possibly TRBD1 on 5 matching bases. CDR1 LNHDA and CDR2 SQIVND come from the germline V gene (reference sequence). This CDR3 contains 14 residues. The ends were cut back, 2 bases at V and 7 bases at J, with 12 bases in the middle. The CDR3 sequence is CASSIRGYGQPQHF. For the CDR3, the DNA is TGTGCCAGTAGTATAAGGGGATATGGGCAGCCCCAGCATTTT.

The rearrangement joins TRBV4-2 to TRBJ2-6; 10 positions agree with TRBD1. The CDR3 spans 16 residues. With V trimmed by 4 bases and J by 7 bases, 7 bases remained unmatched. Looked up from germline, CDR1 is LGHNA and CDR2 is YNFKEQ. This chain's CDR3 is CASSPRGTGDANVLTF. CDR3 in DNA: TGTGCCAGCAGCCCCCGCGGGACAGGGGACGCCAACGTCCTGACTTTC.

A single count supports this clone. This CDR3 is CASSLFSAANTGELFF. CDR3 bases: TGTGCCAGCAGCCTTTTTTCGGCGGCGAACACCGGGGAGCTGTTTTTT. The V call is TRBV7-2, the J call TRBJ2-2, with D unclear. The CDR3 spans 16 residues. With 5 bases removed from V and 0 bases from J, the gap between germline ends came to 13 bases. CDR1 and CDR2 (germline): SGHTA, FQGNSA.

The V and J genes are TRBV14 and TRBJ2-7; TRBD1 matches at 7 bases. This CDR3 is 13 amino acids long. The J segment lost 4 bases and the V segment lost 1 base, leaving 1 base of the junction unmatched. Germline V gene lookup returns CDR1 SGHDN and CDR2 FVKESK. The CDR3 DNA sequence: TGTGCCAGCAGCCAAGTCAGGGGGTACGAGCAGTACTTC. This codes for CASSQVRGYEQYF.

A few counts support this clone. This chain uses TRBV5-5 with TRBJ2-7, with 10 positions matching TRBD1. V trimming: 2 bases; J trimming: 2 bases; junction bases outside the gene matches: 4. The CDR3 has 15 residues. Germline loops: CDR1 SGHKS, CDR2 YYEKEE (reference sequence). CDR3 DNA: TGTGCCAGCAGCTTCCGGGACAGGGGTGCCTACGAGCAGTACTTC. Translated: CASSFRDRGAYEQYF.

The chain joins TRBV10-3 to TRBJ1-1; D call uncertain. CDR1 is ENHRY, CDR2 SYGVKD, per germline. The CDR3 sequence is 13 residues long. Between the trimmed V and J ends, which lost 8 bases and 5 bases, there was a span of 15 bases. The CDR3 is CAIRSGHVTEAFF. DNA for the CDR3: TGTGCCATCCGGTCCGGTCATGTAACTGAAGCTTTCTTT.

The V and J genes are TRBV29-1 and TRBJ1-4; tentative D call: TRBD1 (5 bases). Trimming removed 7 bases at V and 7 bases at J, with 16 bases between. The germline gives CDR1 SQVTM, CDR2 ANQGSEA. The CDR3 extends over 13 amino acids. CDR3 in DNA: TGCAGCGCCACGGGGGTCATCGGTGAAAAACTGTTTTTT. It translates to CSATGVIGEKLFF.

The V gene is TRBV9, the J gene TRBJ2-6, with TRBD1 matching over 10 bases. V lost 4 bases and J lost 4; bases outside the gene matches: 8. The CDR3 length is 17 residues. Germline CDR1 and CDR2: SGDLS and YYNGEE. The CDR3 reads CASSSPRQGAGANVLTF. As DNA, the CDR3 is TGTGCCAGCAGCTCCCCCCGACAGGGGGCCGGGGCCAACGTCCTGACTTTC.